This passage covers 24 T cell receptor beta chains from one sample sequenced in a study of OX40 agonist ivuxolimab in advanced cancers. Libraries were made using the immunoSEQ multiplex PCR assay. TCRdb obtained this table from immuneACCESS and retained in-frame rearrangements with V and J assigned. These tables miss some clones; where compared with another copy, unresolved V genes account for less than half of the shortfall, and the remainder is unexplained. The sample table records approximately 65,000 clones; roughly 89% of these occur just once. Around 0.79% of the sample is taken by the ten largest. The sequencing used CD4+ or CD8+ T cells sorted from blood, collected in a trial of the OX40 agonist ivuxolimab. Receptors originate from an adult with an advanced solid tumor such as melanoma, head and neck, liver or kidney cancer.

The CDR3, as DNA: TGCGCCAGCAGCCAAGATTTGGACGGACTAGCGTCGGAGACCCAGTACTTC. This translates into CASSQDLDGLASETQYF. This sequence joins TRBV4-1 and TRBJ2-5; 9 bases align to TRBD2. V lost 0 bases, J lost 5 bases, and 10 bases stayed unmatched. CDR3 length: 17 amino acids. Germline V gives CDR1 MGHRA, CDR2 YSYEKL.

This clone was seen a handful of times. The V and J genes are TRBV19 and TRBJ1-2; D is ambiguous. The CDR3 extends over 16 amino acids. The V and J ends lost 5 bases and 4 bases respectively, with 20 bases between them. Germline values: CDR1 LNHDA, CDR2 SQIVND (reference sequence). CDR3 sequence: CASSSSILPRVYGYTF. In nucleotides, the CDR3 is TGTGCCAGTAGTTCTTCGATCCTACCCCGAGTCTATGGCTACACCTTC. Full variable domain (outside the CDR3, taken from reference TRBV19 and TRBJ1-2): DGGITQSPKYLFRKEGQNVTLSCEQNLNHDAMYWYRQDPGQGLRLIYYSQIVNDFQKGDIAEGYSVSREKKESFPLTVTSAQKNPTAFYLCASSSSILPRVYGYTFGSGTRLTVV.

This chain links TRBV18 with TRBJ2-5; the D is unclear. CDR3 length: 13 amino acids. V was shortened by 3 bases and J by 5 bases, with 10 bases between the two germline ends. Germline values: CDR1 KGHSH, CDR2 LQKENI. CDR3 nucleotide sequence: TGTGCCAGCTCACCTCAGAACGGGGAGACCCAGTACTTC. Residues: CASSPQNGETQYF.

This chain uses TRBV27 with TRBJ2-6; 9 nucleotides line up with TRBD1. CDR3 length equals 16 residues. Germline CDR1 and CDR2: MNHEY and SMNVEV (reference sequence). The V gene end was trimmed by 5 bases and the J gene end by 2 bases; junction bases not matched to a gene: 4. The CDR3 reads CASSKGTGTGANVLTF. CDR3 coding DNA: TGTGCCAGCAGTAAAGGGACAGGGACTGGGGCCAACGTCCTGACTTTC.

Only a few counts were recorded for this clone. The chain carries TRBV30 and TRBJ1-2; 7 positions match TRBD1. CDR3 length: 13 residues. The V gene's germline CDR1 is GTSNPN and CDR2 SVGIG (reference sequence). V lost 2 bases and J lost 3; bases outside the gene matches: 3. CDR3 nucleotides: TGTGCCTGGAGTAGGGGGCTAGACTATGGCTACACCTTC. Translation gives CAWSRGLDYGYTF.

As DNA, the CDR3 is TGTGCCAGCAGCTTATCGGCAACTAATGAAAAACTGTTTTTT. Translated: CASSLSATNEKLFF. The gene calls are TRBV7-6 and TRBJ1-4; D unresolved. Per the germline V gene, CDR1 is SGHVS and CDR2 is FNYEAQ. The CDR3 has 14 amino acids. V lost 2 bases and J lost 0, with 4 bases in between.

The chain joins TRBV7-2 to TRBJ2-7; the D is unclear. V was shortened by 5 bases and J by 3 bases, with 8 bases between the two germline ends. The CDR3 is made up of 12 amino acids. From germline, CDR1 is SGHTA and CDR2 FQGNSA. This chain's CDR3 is CASSLLGYEQYF. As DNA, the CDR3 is TGTGCCAGCAGCCTCCTCGGCTACGAGCAGTACTTC.

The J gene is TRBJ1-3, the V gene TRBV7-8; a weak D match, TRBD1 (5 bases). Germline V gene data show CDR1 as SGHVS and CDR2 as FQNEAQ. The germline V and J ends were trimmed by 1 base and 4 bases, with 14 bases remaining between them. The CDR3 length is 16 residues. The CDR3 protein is CASSLGYHGTGNTIYF. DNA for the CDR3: TGTGCCAGCAGCTTAGGATATCACGGGACGGGAAACACCATATATTTT.

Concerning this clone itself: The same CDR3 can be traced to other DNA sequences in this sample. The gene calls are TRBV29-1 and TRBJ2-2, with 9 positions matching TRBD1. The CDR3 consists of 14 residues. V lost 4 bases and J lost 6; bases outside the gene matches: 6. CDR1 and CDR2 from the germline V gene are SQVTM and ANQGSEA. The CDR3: CSVGGGQGAGELFF. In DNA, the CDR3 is TGCAGCGTTGGTGGGGGACAGGGTGCCGGGGAGCTGTTTTTT.

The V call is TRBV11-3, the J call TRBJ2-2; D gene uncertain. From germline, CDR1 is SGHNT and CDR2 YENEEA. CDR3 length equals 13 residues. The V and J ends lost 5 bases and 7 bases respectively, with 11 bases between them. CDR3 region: CASSPRSGGELFF. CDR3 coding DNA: TGTGCCAGCAGCCCTCGTTCCGGCGGGGAGCTGTTTTTT.

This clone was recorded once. CDR3 in DNA: TGTGCCACCAGCAGAGATACCCATCGGGGGGGCGGCTATGGCTACACCTTC. Encoded protein: CATSRDTHRGGGYGYTF. The V call is TRBV15, the J call TRBJ1-2; possible D gene TRBD1, 6 bases. Germline values: CDR1 LNHNV, CDR2 YYDKDF (reference sequence). Trimming took 0 bases from V and 4 from J, leaving 18 bases between them. The CDR3 covers 17 residues.

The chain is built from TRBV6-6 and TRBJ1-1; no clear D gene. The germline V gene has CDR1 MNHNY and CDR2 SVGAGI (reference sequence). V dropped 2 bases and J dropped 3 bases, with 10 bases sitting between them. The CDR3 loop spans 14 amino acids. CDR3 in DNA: TGTGCCAGCAGTTACAGTGGCACCTACACTGAAGCTTTCTTT. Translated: CASSYSGTYTEAFF.

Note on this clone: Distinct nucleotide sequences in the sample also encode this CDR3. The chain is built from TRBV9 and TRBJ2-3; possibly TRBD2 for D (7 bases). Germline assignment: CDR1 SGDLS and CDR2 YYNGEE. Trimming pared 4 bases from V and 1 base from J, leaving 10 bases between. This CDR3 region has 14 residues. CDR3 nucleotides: TGTGCCAGCAGCAGAGGGGGGGGCACAGATACGCAGTATTTT. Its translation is CASSRGGGTDTQYF.

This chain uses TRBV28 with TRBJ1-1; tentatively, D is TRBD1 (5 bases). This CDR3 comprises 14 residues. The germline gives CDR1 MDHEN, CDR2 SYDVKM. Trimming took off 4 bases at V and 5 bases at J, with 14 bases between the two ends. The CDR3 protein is CASSSGGSGTEAFF. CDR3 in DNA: TGTGCCAGCAGTTCAGGAGGGTCAGGGACTGAAGCTTTCTTT.

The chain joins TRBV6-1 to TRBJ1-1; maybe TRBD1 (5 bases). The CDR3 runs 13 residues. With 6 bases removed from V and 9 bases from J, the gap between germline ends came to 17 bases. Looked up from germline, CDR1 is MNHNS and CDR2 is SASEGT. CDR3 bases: TGTGCCAGCAGACAGACGGACACCGGGAAAGCTTTCTTT. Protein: CASRQTDTGKAFF.

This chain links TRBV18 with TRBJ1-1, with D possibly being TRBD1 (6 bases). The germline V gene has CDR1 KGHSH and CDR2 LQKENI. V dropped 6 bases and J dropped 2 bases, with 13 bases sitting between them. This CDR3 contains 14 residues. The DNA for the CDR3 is TGTGCCAGCTCTTCCGGGACAAGTAACACTGAAGCTTTCTTT. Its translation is CASSSGTSNTEAFF.

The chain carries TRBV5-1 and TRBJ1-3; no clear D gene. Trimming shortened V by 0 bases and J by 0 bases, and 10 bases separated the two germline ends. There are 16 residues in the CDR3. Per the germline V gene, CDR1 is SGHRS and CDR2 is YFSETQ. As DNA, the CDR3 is TGCGCCAGCAGCTTGGGCGGCAGTAACTCTGGAAACACCATATATTTT. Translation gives CASSLGGSNSGNTIYF.

The CDR3 sequence: CASSFSSQGGGTEAFF. CDR3 DNA: TGTGCCAGCAGCTTCTCAAGCCAGGGGGGAGGCACTGAAGCTTTCTTT. This chain links TRBV7-6 with TRBJ1-1, with 7 bases fitting TRBD1. The germline V gene has CDR1 SGHVS and CDR2 FNYEAQ. The V gene end was trimmed by 3 bases and the J gene end by 4 bases; junction bases not matched to a gene: 11. The CDR3 length is 16 residues. Filled out from reference TRBV7-6 and TRBJ1-1, the complete variable domain reads GAGVSQSPRYKVTKRGQDVALRCDPISGHVSLYWYRQALGQGPEFLTYFNYEAQQDKSGLPNDRFSAERPEGSISTLTIQRTEQRDSAMYRCASSFSSQGGGTEAFFGQGTRLTVV.

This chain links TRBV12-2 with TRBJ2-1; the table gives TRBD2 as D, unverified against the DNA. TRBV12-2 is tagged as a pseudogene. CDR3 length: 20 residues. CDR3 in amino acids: CASHAKQREGRPHAYNEQFF. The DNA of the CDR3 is TGTGCAAGTCACGCTAAACAGCGGGAGGGCCGCCCACATGCTTACAATGAGCAGTTCTTC.

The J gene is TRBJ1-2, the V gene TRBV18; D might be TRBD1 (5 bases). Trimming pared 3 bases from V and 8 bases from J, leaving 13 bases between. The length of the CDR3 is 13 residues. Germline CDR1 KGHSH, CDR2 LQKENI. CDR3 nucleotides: TGTGCCAGCTCACCGTATGACAGTGAAGGCTACACCTTC. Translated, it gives CASSPYDSEGYTF.

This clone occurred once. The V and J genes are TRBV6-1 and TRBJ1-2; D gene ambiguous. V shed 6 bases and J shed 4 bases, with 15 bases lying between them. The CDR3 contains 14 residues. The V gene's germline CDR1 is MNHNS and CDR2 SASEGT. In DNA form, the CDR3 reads TGTGCCAGCAGGGAGACAAACAACTTCTATGGCTACACCTTC. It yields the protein CASRETNNFYGYTF.

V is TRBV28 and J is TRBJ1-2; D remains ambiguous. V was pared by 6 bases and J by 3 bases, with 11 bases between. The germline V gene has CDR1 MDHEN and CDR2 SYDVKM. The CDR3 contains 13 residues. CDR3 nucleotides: TGTGCCAGCAGCCTGCCCCGAGACTATGGCTACACCTTC. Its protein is CASSLPRDYGYTF.

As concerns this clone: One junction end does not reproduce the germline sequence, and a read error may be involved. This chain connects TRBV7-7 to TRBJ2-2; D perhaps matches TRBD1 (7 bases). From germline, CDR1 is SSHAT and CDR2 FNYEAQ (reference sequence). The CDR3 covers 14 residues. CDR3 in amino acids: CASSLAGGTGELFF. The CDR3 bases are TGTGCTAGCAGCTTGGCAGGGGGGACCGGGGAGCTGTTTTTT. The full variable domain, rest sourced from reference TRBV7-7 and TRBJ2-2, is GAGVSQSPRYKVTKRGQDVTLRCDPISSHATLYWYQQALGQGPEFLTYFNYEAQPDKSGLPSDRFSAERPEGSISTLTIQRTEQRDSAMYRCASSLAGGTGELFFGEGSRLTVL.

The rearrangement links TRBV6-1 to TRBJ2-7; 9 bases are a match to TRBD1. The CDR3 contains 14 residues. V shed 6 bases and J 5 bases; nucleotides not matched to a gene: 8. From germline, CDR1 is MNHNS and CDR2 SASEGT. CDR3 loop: CASSRDRVIDEQYF. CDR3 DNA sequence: TGTGCCAGCAGCCGGGACAGGGTTATCGACGAGCAGTACTTC.